This TCR beta chain was sequenced for a study of blood T cell repertoires in COVID-19 (dated by TCRdb to the early 2020s). Notes on the research overall: Samples covering the acute and convalescent phases of COVID-19 were provided by collaborators in the United States, Italy and Spain. The prospective study material was composed of cDNA or gDNA derived from T cells, B-cell-depleted T cells, or PBMCs. Deeply sampled blood TCRbeta repertoires from subjects exposed to, actively infected with, or recovered from COVID-19 were included in the dataset. Samples came from the ongoing ImmuneRACE study (first 160 participants) plus 1,254 subjects from 6 global collaborators. The sample metadata nearly always contained a de-identified subject ID, COVID-19 status, age in years and sex. Where available, HLA class I and class II types were obtained from metadata supplied by the sample provider rather than from assay-based typing. The repertoires were released in a freely available public database intended as a resource for research on the immune response to SARS-CoV-2. Study-level results and caveats: The quantity of clinical and demographic metadata differed by source and by participant and was supplied without curation.

This clone was seen a handful of times. What this receptor recognizes is not known. Base quality data are lacking; no much larger clone is found one base away. TCRbeta CDR3 regions were amplified from genomic DNA by means of the immunoSEQ Assay, a bias-controlled multiplex PCR. Concerning the study's data processing: Nucleated cell counts per sample were estimated from amplification of reference gene primers within the assay. To quantify the absolute abundance of each unique TCRbeta CDR3 rearrangement, sequence reads were collapsed and filtered. For each sample, productive Simpson clonality was calculated as the square root of Simpson's diversity index over productive rearrangements. Drawn from immuneACCESS, this table holds only the in-frame rearrangements with V and J called that TCRdb kept. Clones are partly lost; checked studies trace under half to an unresolved V gene and leave the rest unexplained. From that table come the V and J calls and clone size; the DNA was used to work out D and trimming. In this sample the table shows about 160,000 clones, 82% of which occur a single time. The ten top clones hold about a sixth of the sample.

Enrolling through a virtual design, the prospective study's participants ranged in age from roughly 18 to 90 years and lived across roughly 23 United States geographic areas. To assign participants to cohorts, the prospective study relied on clinical history that participants themselves reported in a screening survey and a study questionnaire. For ImmuneRACE Cohort 3, a participant was defined as recovered based on two consecutive negative NP/OP PCR tests, clearance by a healthcare professional, or resolution of symptoms. Each participant in the prospective study had whole blood, serum and a nasopharyngeal or oropharyngeal swab collected by mobile phlebotomists. Participants in the prospective study had the option to provide additional blood draws and questionnaires over a roughly 2-month period. Blood samples from the prospective study were shipped frozen or at room temperature prior to DNA extraction.

The sequence was obtained from a man in his 60s who had recovered from COVID-19. The sequenced sample consisted of PBMCs or T cells enriched from blood (not recorded which).

For the CDR3, the sequence is CSAGQGLEQFF. The nucleotides are TGCAGTGCCGGACAGGGCTTAGAGCAGTTCTTC. Recombination joined TRBV20-1 with TRBJ2-1; 8 middle bases align to TRBD1. Based on the germline V gene (reference sequence), the CDR1 and CDR2 sequences are DFQATT and SNEGSKA. Compared with germline, V lacks 6 bases and J lacks 10 bases; bases without a gene match: 5. The CDR3 runs 11 amino acids, cysteine and phenylalanine included. Solely the CDR3 DNA is kept, with 33 bases framed from the first base.